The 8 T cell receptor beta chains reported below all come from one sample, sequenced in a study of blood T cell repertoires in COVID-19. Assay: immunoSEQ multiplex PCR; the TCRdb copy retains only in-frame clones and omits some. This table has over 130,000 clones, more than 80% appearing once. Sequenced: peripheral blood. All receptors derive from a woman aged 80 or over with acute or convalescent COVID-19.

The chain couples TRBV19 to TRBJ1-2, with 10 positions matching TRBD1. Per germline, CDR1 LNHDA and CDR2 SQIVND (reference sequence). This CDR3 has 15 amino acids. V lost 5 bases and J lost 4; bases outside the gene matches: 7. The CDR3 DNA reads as TGTGCCAGTAGTCCCGGACAGGGGGGAACCTATGGCTACACCTTC. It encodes CASSPGQGGTYGYTF.

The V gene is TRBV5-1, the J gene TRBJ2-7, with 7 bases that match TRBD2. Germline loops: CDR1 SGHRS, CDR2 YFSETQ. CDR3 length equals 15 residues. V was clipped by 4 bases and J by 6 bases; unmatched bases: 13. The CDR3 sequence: CASSPAIQGGFEQYF. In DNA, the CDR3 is TGCGCCAGCAGCCCGGCTATTCAGGGAGGGTTCGAGCAGTACTTC.

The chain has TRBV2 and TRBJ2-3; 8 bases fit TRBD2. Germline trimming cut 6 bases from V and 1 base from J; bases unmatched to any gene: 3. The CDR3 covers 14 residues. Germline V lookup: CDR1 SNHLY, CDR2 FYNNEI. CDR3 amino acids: CASRETSGTDTQYF. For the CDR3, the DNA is TGTGCCAGCAGGGAGACTAGCGGCACAGATACGCAGTATTTT.

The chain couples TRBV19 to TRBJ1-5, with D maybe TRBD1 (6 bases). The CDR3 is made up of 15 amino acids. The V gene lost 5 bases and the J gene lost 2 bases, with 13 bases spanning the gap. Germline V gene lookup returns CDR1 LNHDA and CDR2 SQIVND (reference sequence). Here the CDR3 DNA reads TGTGCCAGTAGTCCAGGGGCTCGTGGCAATCAGCCCCAGCATTTT. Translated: CASSPGARGNQPQHF.

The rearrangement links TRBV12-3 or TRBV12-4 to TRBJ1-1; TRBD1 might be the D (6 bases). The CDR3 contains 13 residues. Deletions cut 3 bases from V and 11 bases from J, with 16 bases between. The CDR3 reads CASSLDLGTPAFF. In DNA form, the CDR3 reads TGTGCCAGCAGTTTGGATCTCGGGACACCCGCTTTCTTT.

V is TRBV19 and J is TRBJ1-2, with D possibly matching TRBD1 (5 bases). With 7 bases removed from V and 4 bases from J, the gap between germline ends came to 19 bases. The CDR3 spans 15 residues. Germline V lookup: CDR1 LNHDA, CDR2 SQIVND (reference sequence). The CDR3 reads CASIKATRGPYGYTF. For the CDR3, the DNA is TGTGCCAGTATCAAGGCAACAAGGGGCCCCTATGGCTACACCTTC.

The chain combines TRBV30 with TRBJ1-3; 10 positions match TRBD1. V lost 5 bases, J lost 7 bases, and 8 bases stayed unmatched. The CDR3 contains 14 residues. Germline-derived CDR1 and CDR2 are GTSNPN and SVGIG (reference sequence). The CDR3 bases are TGTGCCTGGCAGCCGGGACAGGGGATCAACACCATATATTTT. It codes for CAWQPGQGINTIYF.

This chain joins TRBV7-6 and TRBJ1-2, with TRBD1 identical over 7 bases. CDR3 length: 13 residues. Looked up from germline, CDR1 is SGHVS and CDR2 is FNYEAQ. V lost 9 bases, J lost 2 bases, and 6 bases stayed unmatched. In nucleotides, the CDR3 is TGTGCCAGTGGGGGGACAGAGAACTATGGCTACACCTTC. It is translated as CASGGTENYGYTF.